The rows below give T cell receptor beta chains drawn from one sample of a study of technical replicates of blood from a handful of donors. Repertoires were generated with immunoSEQ multiplex PCR, while TCRdb's copy carries only in-frame clones and drops some. The sample holds some 87,000 clones; about nine tenths are singletons and the top ten take around 0.37%. The specimen was T cells isolated from PBMCs. The source of these receptors is a human donor in good health. CDR3s include the opening cysteine and the closing phenylalanine or tryptophan. The D gene is left open where the match is weak. Only some rows state a clone size, as once, few, many or a class for expanded clones.

d_call,clone_size,j_call,v_call,cdr3_nt,cdr3_aa
TRBD1,NA,TRBJ1-3,TRBV5-6,TGTGCCAGCAGCTACACCGGGACAGCTTTCTCTGGAAACACCATATATTTT,CASSYTGTAFSGNTIYF
NA,NA,TRBJ2-1,TRBV29-1,TGCAGCGTGGGGGCTAGCTGGGTAACCGATGAGCAGTTCTTC,CSVGASWVTDEQFF
TRBD1,once,TRBJ1-2,TRBV6-5,TGTGCCAGCAGCTACCGGACAGGGAATGGCTACACCTTC,CASSYRTGNGYTF
TRBD2,NA,TRBJ2-3,TRBV30,TGTGCCTGGAGGGAGCCTAGCGGGAGGTTTCTCACAGATACGCAGTATTTT,CAWREPSGRFLTDTQYF
TRBD2,NA,TRBJ2-1,TRBV5-1,TGCGCCAGCAGCTTAACTAGCGGGCACAATGAGCAGTTCTTC,CASSLTSGHNEQFF
NA,NA,TRBJ1-4,TRBV19,TGTGCCAGTAGTCTTAATGAAAAACTGTTTTTT,CASSLNEKLFF
NA,NA,TRBJ1-2,TRBV6-5,TGTGCCAGCAGTTACTCCGGGTTGAAGGGCTACACCTTC,CASSYSGLKGYTF
NA,NA,TRBJ2-1,TRBV29-1,TGCAGCGTAGCCAACTCCTACAATGAGCAGTTCTTC,CSVANSYNEQFF
NA,NA,TRBJ1-5,TRBV11-2,TGTGCCAGCAGCTTATACGGTGAGCAGCCCCAGCATTTT,CASSLYGEQPQHF
TRBD2,NA,TRBJ2-2,TRBV10-2,TGCGCCAGCATGGGGACTAGCGGGAGGGCCGGGGAGCTGTTTTTT,CASMGTSGRAGELFF
NA,once,TRBJ2-7,TRBV30,TGTGCCTGGAGTGCCGGAGGGGTCTACGAGCAGTACTTC,CAWSAGGVYEQYF
TRBD1,NA,TRBJ2-1,TRBV5-1,TGCGCCAGCAGCAGAACAGGGGGCAATGAGCAGTTCTTC,CASSRTGGNEQFF
TRBD1,NA,TRBJ1-5,TRBV6-5,TGTGCCAGCAGCCAGGACAGGGGCTGGCAGCCCCAGCATTTT,CASSQDRGWQPQHF
TRBD2,NA,TRBJ2-3,TRBV7-2,TGTGCCAGCAGCTTAAGCGGGGGACGCACAGATACGCAGTATTTT,CASSLSGGRTDTQYF
TRBD1,NA,TRBJ1-2,TRBV5-4,TGTGCCAGCAGCTCTGGGAGACAGGGGGACAATGGCTACACCTTC,CASSSGRQGDNGYTF
NA,once,TRBJ2-1,TRBV5-6,TGTGCCAGCAGCTTGCTTTGGGGCCACAATGAGCAGTTCTTC,CASSLLWGHNEQFF
NA,once,TRBJ2-1,TRBV10-3,TGTGCCATCAGGACCGGGTCCTACTCGTTGGATGAGCAGTTCTTC,CAIRTGSYSLDEQFF
TRBD1,NA,TRBJ1-5,TRBV28,TGTGCCAGCAGTCTGCGGACAGGGGGATATATTCAGCCCCAGCATTTT,CASSLRTGGYIQPQHF
NA,NA,TRBJ1-5,TRBV6-6,TGTGCCAGCAGGCGGACAGCGGGGAGCAATCAGCCCCAGCATTTT,CASRRTAGSNQPQHF
NA,NA,TRBJ1-1,TRBV7-3,TGTGCCAGCAGCTTAACAGTCCGTGGGGGGGAGGGAAACACTGAAGCTTTCTTT,CASSLTVRGGEGNTEAFF
NA,NA,TRBJ2-7,TRBV4-3,TGCGCCAGCAGTCGTACTTGGAGGGGTACCGAATCCTACGAGCAGTACTTC,CASSRTWRGTESYEQYF
TRBD1,NA,TRBJ1-1,TRBV6-5,TGTGCCAGCAGTCGAGGACAGGGGAACACTGAAGCTTTCTTT,CASSRGQGNTEAFF
NA,NA,TRBJ2-3,TRBV9,TGTGCCAGCAGCGCCCTCGACTTTAATACGCAGTATTTT,CASSALDFNTQYF
NA,NA,TRBJ1-3,TRBV28,TGTGCCAGCAGTTTAGGTCCGGGGGGGCAGAGAAACACCATATATTTT,CASSLGPGGQRNTIYF